Given below is one TCR beta chain in context. V was clipped by 10 bases and J by 6 bases; unmatched bases: 10. The CDR3 loop spans 14 amino acids. The germline V gene encodes CDR1 MDHEN and CDR2 SYDVKM. This sample was taken from a study of T cells and copy number aberrations in small-cell lung cancer. Clones were read by immunoSEQ multiplex PCR, and TCRdb kept only the in-frame ones, dropping some. The sample has around 1,700 clones, around four fifths seen once; the top ten hold 6.2%. The chain combines TRBV28 with TRBJ1-5; the match to TRBD1 covers 9 bases. The sample taken for sequencing was normal tissue next to the tumor. The source is a man aged 60-69 years with small cell lung cancer. The CDR3 DNA reads TGTGCCACCATACAGGGGGCTATAAGTCAGCCCCAGCATTTT. This sequence encodes CATIQGAISQPQHF.